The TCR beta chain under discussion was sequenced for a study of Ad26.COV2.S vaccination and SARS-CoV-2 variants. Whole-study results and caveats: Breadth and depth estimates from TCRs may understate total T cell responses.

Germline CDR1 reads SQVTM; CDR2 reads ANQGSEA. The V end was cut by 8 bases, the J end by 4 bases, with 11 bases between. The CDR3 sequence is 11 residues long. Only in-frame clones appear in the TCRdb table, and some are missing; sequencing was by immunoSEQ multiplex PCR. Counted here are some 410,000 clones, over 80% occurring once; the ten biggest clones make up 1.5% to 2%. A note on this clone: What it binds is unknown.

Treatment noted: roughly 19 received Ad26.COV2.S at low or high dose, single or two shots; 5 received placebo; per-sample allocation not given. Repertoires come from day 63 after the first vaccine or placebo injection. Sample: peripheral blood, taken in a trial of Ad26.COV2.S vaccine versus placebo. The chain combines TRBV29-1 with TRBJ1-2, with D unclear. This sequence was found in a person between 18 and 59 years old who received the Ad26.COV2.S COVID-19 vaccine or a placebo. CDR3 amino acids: CSPFKIYGYTF. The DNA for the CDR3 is TGCAGCCCGTTTAAGATCTATGGCTACACCTTC. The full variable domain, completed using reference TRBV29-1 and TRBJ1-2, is SAVISQKPSRDICQRGTSLTIQCQVDSQVTMMFWYRQQPGQSLTLIATANQGSEATYESGFVIDKFPISRPNLTFSTLTVSNMSPEDSSIYLCSPFKIYGYTFGSGTRLTVV.